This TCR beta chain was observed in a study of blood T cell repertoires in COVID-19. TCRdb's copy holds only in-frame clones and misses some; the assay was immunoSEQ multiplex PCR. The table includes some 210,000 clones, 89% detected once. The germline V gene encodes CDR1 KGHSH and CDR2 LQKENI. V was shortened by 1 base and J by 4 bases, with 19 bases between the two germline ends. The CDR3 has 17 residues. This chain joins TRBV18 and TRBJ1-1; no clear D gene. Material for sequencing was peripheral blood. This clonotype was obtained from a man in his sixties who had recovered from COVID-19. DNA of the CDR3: TGTGCCAGCTCACCACTCCGGGTCCCACTTGGAGCCACTGAAGCTTTCTTT. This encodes CASSPLRVPLGATEAFF.